Listed below are T cell receptor beta chains from one sample, sequenced in a study of shared clonotypes between healthy human individuals. Assay: immunoSEQ multiplex PCR; the TCRdb copy retains only in-frame clones and omits some. The sample includes about 2 million clones, about 95% of them seen just once. The sample consisted of naive CD8+ T cells sorted from blood. The receptors derive from a man aged 18 to 29 in good health. Both conserved end residues are part of each CDR3. Fields, in order: J gene, clone size, D gene, V gene, CDR3 protein, CDR3 DNA. The D gene is left open where the match is weak. Clone sizes are given selectively: once, few, many, or a class where the clone is expanded.

TRBJ1-1 - - TRBV23-1 CASSQKGVTNKKNTEAFF TGCGCCAGCAGCCAAAAAGGGGTCACCAACAAAAAAAACACTGAAGCTTTCTTT
TRBJ2-7 - - TRBV9 CASSPTQESSYEQYF TGTGCCAGCAGCCCCACACAGGAAAGCTCCTACGAGCAGTACTTC
TRBJ2-1 - TRBD2 TRBV25-1 CASSELAGNNEQFF TGTGCCAGCAGTGAACTAGCGGGAAACAATGAGCAGTTCTTC
TRBJ2-7 - TRBD2 TRBV4-2 CASSHSGTPTYEQYF TGTGCCAGCAGCCATAGCGGGACTCCTACCTACGAGCAGTACTTC
TRBJ2-7 - TRBD1 TRBV10-1 CASSDCQVGTGACEQYF TGCGCCAGCAGTGATTGTCAGGTTGGGACAGGGGCTTGCGAGCAGTACTTC
TRBJ2-5 - - TRBV7-9 CASSWTGQETQYF TGTGCCAGCAGCTGGACTGGGCAAGAGACCCAGTACTTC
TRBJ1-4 - TRBD1 TRBV27 CASSSQGGNEKLFF TGTGCCAGCAGTTCGCAGGGGGGGAACGAAAAACTGTTTTTT
TRBJ1-2 - TRBD1 TRBV5-6 CASSFSPDRGLNGYTF TGTGCCAGCAGCTTTAGCCCGGACAGGGGACTCAATGGCTACACCTTC
TRBJ2-7 - TRBD1 TRBV27 CASSRTGGEQYF TGTGCCAGCAGCAGGACAGGTGGAGAGCAGTACTTC
TRBJ1-4 once TRBD1 TRBV5-1 CASSLPRDRGQSNEKLFF TGCGCCAGCAGCTTGCCCCGGGACAGGGGGCAATCTAATGAAAAACTGTTTTTT
TRBJ2-7 - - TRBV9 CASSVGSGPGAYEQYF TGTGCCAGCAGCGTAGGTTCGGGGCCGGGGGCCTACGAGCAGTACTTC
TRBJ1-1 - - TRBV7-8 CASSAYSMNTEAFF TGTGCCAGCAGCGCATACAGCATGAACACTGAAGCTTTCTTT
TRBJ1-5 - - TRBV19 CASSMDSPWEFSNQPQHF TGTGCCAGTAGTATGGACAGTCCTTGGGAGTTTAGCAATCAGCCCCAGCATTTT
TRBJ1-1 - TRBD1 TRBV9 CASSLGQGTTEAFF TGTGCCAGCAGCCTAGGACAGGGCACCACTGAAGCTTTCTTT
TRBJ2-1 - TRBD2 TRBV7-9 CASSFEASGSNEQFF TGTGCCAGCAGCTTTGAGGCTAGCGGGAGCAATGAGCAGTTCTTC
TRBJ2-5 once - TRBV11-2 CASSRLLGETQYF TGTGCCAGCAGCCGGCTATTGGGAGAGACCCAGTACTTC